This T cell receptor beta chain was observed in a study of tumor-infiltrating lymphocytes in primary liver carcinoma. Study information: Male and female patients aged 30 to 69 years made up the cohort. Study results and caveats: Tumors had a significantly higher top-250-clone fraction than blood (p = 0.039).

Priming with a constant-region primer yielded TCR beta cDNA from around 540 ng total RNA. Libraries covering TCR beta were generated through three nested multiplex PCR rounds (using a slightly modified ARM-PCR). TCRdb itself ran the multiplex PCR reads through MiXCR, one entry per CDR3 protein. The sample comprises 330,000 or so distinct CDR3 sequences, less than 75% of which are singletons, and about 6.5% rests with the top ten. Researchers drew blood RNA from unsorted whole blood and extracted germline DNA as well. Chronic HBV infection, untreated so far, was present in the patients. Notes on this clonotype: Its specificity is not known.

The sequenced material came from peripheral blood. This TCR derives from a middle-aged man with primary liver carcinoma and hepatitis B virus infection.

The CDR3 loop is CASSYGQGVHVQYF. CDR3 DNA: TGTGCCAGCAGTTACGGGCAGGGGGTACACGTGCAGTACTTC. The gene calls are TRBV6-5 and TRBJ2-7, with 7 bases identical to TRBD1. In germline, CDR1 is MNHEY, CDR2 SVGAGI. V was pared by 2 bases and J by 9 bases, with 10 bases of the junction left unmatched. The CDR3 has 14 amino acids.